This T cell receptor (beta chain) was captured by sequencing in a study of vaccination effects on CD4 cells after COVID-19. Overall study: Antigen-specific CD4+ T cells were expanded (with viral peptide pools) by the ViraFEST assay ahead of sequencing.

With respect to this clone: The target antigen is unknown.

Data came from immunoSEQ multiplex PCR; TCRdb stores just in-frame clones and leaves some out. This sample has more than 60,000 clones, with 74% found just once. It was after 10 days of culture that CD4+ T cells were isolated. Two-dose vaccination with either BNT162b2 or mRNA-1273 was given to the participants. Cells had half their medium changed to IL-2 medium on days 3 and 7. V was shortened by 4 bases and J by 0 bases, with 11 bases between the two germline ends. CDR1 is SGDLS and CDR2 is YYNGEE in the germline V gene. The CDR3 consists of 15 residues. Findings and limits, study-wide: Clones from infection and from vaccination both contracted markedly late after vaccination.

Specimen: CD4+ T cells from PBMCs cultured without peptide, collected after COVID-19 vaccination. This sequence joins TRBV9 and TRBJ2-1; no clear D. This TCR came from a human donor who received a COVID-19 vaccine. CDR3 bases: TGTGCCAGCAGCTCGCAGGCATTCTCCTACAATGAGCAGTTCTTC. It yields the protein CASSSQAFSYNEQFF.